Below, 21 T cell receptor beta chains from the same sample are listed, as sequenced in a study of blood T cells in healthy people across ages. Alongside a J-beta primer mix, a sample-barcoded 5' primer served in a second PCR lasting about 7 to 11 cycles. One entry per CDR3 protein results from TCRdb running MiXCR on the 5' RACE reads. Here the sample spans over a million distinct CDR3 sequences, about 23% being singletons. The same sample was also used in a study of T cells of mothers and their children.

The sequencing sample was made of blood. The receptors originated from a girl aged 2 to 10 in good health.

CDR3 protein: CASSSPGRDPGANVLTF. The CDR3, as DNA: TGTGCCAGCAGCTCACCGGGACGGGACCCCGGGGCCAACGTCCTGACTTTC. The chain carries TRBV7-9 and TRBJ2-6, with D possibly being TRBD1 or TRBD2 (5 bases each). CDR1 and CDR2 (germline): SEHNR, FQNEAQ (reference sequence). Trimming removed 4 bases from V and 4 bases from J, with 17 bases in between. The CDR3 has 17 residues.

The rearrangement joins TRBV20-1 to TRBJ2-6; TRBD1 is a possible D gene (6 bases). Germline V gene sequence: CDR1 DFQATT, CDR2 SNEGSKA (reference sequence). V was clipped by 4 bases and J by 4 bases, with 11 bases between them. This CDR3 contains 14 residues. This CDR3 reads CSAIPGVGANVLTF. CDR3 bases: TGCAGTGCTATCCCAGGGGTAGGGGCCAACGTCCTGACTTTC.

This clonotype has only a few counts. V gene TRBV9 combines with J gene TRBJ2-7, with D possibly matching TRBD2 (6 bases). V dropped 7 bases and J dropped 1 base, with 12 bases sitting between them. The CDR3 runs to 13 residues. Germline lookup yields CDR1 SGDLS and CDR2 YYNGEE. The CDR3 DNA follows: TGTGCCAGCGGGGGGAGTAATTCCTACGAGCAGTACTTC. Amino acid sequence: CASGGSNSYEQYF. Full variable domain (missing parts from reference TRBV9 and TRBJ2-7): DSGVTQTPKHLITATGQRVTLRCSPRSGDLSVYWYQQSLDQGLQFLIQYYNGEERAKGNILERFSAQQFPDLHSELNLSSLELGDSALYFCASGGSNSYEQYFGPGTRLTVT.

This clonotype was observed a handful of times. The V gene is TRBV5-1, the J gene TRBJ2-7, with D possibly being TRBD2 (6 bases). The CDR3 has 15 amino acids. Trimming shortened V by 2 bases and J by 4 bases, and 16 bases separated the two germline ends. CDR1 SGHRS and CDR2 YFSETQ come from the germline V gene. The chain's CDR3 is CASSLIRQEGYEQYF. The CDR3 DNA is TGCGCCAGCAGCTTAATTCGTCAGGAGGGTTACGAGCAGTACTTC.

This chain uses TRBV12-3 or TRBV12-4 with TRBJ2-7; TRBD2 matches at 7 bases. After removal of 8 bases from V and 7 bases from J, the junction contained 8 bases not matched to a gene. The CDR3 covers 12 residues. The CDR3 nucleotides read TGTGCCAGCGTCGCTAGCGGATTAGAGCAGTACTTC. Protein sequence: CASVASGLEQYF.

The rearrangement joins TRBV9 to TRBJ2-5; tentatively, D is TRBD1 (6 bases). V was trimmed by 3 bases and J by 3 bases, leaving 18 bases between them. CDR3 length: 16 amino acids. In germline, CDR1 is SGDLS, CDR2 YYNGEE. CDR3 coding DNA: TGTGCCAGCAGCGCACGGGGAAGGGACAACGAAGAGACCCAGTACTTC. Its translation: CASSARGRDNEETQYF.

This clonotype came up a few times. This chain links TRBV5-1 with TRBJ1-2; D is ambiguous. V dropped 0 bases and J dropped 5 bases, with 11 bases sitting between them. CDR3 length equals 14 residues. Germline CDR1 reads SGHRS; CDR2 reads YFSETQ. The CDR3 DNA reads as TGCGCCAGCAGCTTGGCCGGCCCGCCTTATGGCTACACCTTC. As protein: CASSLAGPPYGYTF.

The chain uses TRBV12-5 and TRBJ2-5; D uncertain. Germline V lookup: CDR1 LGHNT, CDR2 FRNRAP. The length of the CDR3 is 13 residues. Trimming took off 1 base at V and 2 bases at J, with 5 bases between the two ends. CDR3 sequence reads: CASGLGAQETQYF. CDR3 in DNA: TGTGCTAGTGGTTTGGGGGCTCAAGAGACCCAGTACTTC.

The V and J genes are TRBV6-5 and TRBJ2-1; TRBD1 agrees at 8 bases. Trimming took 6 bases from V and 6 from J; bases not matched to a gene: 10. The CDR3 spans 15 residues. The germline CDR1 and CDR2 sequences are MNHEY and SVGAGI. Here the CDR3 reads CASRLRTGSSNEQFF. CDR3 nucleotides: TGTGCCAGCAGACTACGGACAGGGTCCAGCAATGAGCAGTTCTTC.

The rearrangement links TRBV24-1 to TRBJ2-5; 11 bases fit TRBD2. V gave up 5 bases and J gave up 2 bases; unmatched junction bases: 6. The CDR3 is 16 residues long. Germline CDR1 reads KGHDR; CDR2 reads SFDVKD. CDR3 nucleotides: TGTGCCACCAGTGCTCCGGGACTAGCGGTACAAGAGACCCAGTACTTC. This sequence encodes CATSAPGLAVQETQYF.

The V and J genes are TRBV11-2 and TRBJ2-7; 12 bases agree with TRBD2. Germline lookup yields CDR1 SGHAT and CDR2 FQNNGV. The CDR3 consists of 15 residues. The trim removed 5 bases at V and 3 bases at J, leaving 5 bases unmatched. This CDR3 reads CASSQLAGGLYEQYF. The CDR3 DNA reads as TGTGCCAGCAGCCAACTAGCGGGAGGACTCTACGAGCAGTACTTC.

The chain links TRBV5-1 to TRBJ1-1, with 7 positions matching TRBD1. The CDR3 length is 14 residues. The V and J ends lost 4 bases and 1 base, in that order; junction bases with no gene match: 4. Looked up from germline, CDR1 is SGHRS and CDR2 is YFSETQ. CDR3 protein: CASSAGTANTEAFF. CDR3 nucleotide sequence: TGCGCCAGCAGCGCTGGGACAGCGAACACTGAAGCTTTCTTT.

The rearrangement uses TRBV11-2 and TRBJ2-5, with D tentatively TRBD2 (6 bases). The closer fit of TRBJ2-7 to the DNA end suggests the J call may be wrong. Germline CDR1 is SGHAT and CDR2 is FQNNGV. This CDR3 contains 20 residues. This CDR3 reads CASSSPFVGSSRKNTYEQYF. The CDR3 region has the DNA TGTGCCAGCAGCTCCCCCTTTGTCGGGAGTTCCCGCAAAAACACCTACGAGCAGTACTTC.

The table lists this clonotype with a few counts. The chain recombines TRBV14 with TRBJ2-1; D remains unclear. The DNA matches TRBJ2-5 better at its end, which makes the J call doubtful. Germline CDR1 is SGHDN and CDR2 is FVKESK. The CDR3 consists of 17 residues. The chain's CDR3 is CASSQVNWPRARETQYF. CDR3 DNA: TGTGCCAGCAGCCAAGTCAATTGGCCCCGAGCGAGAGAGACCCAGTACTTC.

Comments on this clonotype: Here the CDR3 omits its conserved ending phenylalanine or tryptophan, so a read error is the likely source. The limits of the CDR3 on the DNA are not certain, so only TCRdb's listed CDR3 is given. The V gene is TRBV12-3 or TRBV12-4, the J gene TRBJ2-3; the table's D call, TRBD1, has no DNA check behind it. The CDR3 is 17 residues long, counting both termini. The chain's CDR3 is CASSGTAHSLSADTEYS.

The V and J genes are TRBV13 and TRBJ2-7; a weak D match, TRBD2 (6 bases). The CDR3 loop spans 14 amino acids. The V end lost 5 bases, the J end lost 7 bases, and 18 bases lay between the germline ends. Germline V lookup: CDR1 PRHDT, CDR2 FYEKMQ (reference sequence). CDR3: CASSLLVTGGEQYF. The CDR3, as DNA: TGTGCCAGCAGCCTACTAGTTACCGGAGGGGAGCAGTACTTC.

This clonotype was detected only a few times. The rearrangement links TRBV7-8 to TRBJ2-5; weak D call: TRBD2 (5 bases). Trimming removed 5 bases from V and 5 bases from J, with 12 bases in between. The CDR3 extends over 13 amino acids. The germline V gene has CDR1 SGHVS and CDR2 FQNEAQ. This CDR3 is CASSPGVGETQYF. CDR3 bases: TGTGCCAGCAGCCCCGGGGTGGGGGAGACCCAGTACTTC.

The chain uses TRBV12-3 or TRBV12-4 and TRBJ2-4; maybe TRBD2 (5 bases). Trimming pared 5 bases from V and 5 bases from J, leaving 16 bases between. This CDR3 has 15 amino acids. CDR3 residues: CASSLRSLGENIQYF. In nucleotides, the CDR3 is TGTGCCAGCAGTCTCAGGTCGTTGGGAGAAAACATTCAGTACTTC.

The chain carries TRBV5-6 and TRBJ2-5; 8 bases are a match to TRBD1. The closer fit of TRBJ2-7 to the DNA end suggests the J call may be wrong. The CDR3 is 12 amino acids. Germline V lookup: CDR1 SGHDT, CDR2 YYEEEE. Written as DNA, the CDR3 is TGTGCCACCGGGACAGGCCCCTACGAGCAGTACTTC. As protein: CATGTGPYEQYF.

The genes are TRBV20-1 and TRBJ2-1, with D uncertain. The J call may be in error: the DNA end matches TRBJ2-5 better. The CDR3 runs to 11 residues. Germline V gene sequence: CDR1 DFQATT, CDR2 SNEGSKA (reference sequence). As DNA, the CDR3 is TGCAGTGCTAGAGAGCGGCAGACCCAGTACTTC. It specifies CSARERQTQYF.

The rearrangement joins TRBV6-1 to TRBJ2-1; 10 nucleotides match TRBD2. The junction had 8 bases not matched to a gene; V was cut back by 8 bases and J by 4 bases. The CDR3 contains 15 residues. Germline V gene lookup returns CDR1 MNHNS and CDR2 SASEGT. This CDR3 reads CASALTSGIYNEQFF. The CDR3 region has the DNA TGTGCCAGCGCTCTAACTAGCGGGATTTACAATGAGCAGTTCTTC.